The 6 T cell receptor beta chains presented below share a single source sample, sequenced in a study of post-analysis software for immune sequencing data. Study observations and caveats: Roughly 5 TRBV segments were significantly more frequent in patients than in controls. TRBV5-6, TRBV5-1 and TRBV20-1 were among these segments.

Antigens of these TCRs are unknown. Unique-molecular-identifier-tagged TCR beta cDNA libraries were used. Using its own MiXCR run on the PCR reads, TCRdb lists one record per CDR3 protein. The table records roughly 600,000 distinct CDR3 sequences, 44% of them present only once. The source material was blood. Receptors originate from a girl aged 5-17 years with multiple sclerosis.

This clonotype was counted only a few times. The chain uses TRBV10-3 and TRBJ2-5, with TRBD2 as a possible D gene (7 bases). Trimming took 3 bases from V and 11 from J, leaving 25 bases between them. This CDR3 region has 16 residues. Germline CDR1 and CDR2: ENHRY and SYGVKD. This CDR3 is CAISEIATGGGKEQYF. The DNA of the CDR3 is TGTGCCATCAGTGAAATCGCGACAGGCGGGGGAAAGGAGCAGTACTTC.

The chain combines TRBV7-2 with TRBJ1-1; D is uncertain. V was shortened by 2 bases and J by 3 bases, with 10 bases between the two germline ends. Germline V gene data show CDR1 as SGHTA and CDR2 as FQGNSA. The CDR3 contains 14 residues. CDR3 bases: TGTGCCAGCAGCTTACGAGGGCCTGACACTGAAGCTTTCTTT. Its protein is CASSLRGPDTEAFF.

V gene TRBV6-5 combines with J gene TRBJ1-1, with a tentative D call TRBD1 (6 bases). V gave up 2 bases and J gave up 1 base, with 14 bases separating them. This CDR3 has 16 amino acids. Germline V lookup: CDR1 MNHEY, CDR2 SVGAGI. DNA for the CDR3: TGTGCCAGCAGTTACGGGGGGGCTATAAAGAACACTGAAGCTTTCTTT. Translating it yields CASSYGGAIKNTEAFF.

The chain is built from TRBV29-1 and TRBJ2-7; D gene unclear. V was pared by 3 bases and J by 5 bases, with 14 bases between. This CDR3 has 13 amino acids. Looked up from germline, CDR1 is SQVTM and CDR2 is ANQGSEA. The CDR3 here is CSVDLKGNDEQYF. The DNA of the CDR3 is TGCAGCGTTGACCTGAAGGGTAACGACGAGCAGTACTTC.

Many counts were recorded for this clonotype. V is TRBV28 and J is TRBJ1-1; 7 nucleotides agree with TRBD1. The CDR3 totals 14 residues. Per germline, CDR1 MDHEN and CDR2 SYDVKM. Trimming at V came to 4 bases and at J to 1 base, leaving 3 bases not matched to a gene. The CDR3 DNA is TGTGCCAGCAGTTACCAGGGGGGGAACACTGAAGCTTTCTTT. It codes for CASSYQGGNTEAFF. The variable domain in full, with the rest retrieved from reference TRBV28 and TRBJ1-1, is DVKVTQSSRYLVKRTGEKVFLECVQDMDHENMFWYRQDPGLGLRLIYFSYDVKMKEKGDIPEGYSVSREKKERFSLILESASTNQTSMYLCASSYQGGNTEAFFGQGTRLTVV.

The V gene is TRBV29-1, the J gene TRBJ2-3; no definite D call. This CDR3 contains 14 residues. Germline CDR1 and CDR2: SQVTM and ANQGSEA. Trimming pared 6 bases from V and 2 bases from J, leaving 15 bases between. CDR3 in amino acids: CSVYVGLPTDTQYF. CDR3 in DNA: TGCAGCGTGTACGTCGGCCTGCCCACAGATACGCAGTATTTT.